The 12 T cell receptor beta chains below all came from one sample that was sequenced in a study of blood T cell repertoires in COVID-19. Sequenced by immunoSEQ multiplex PCR; TCRdb stores in-frame clones only, minus some. The profile shows roughly 100,000 clones, 81% of them singletons. The source material was peripheral blood. The receptor source for this set is a man older than 75 with acute or convalescent COVID-19.

The CDR3 DNA reads TGTGCCACCTACAGTTTAGGTGGCAGGGGGCGTTACTATGGCTACACCTTC. Protein sequence: CATYSLGGRGRYYGYTF. The chain couples TRBV28 to TRBJ1-2, with 8 positions matching TRBD1. This CDR3 contains 17 residues. V shed 10 bases, J shed 3 bases, and the junction held 19 bases outside the gene matches. In germline, CDR1 is MDHEN, CDR2 SYDVKM.

The chain links TRBV28 to TRBJ2-1, with D maybe TRBD1 (6 bases). V lost 6 bases to trimming and J lost 4 bases, with 10 bases between them. Germline-derived CDR1 and CDR2 are MDHEN and SYDVKM. The CDR3 is made up of 13 amino acids. The CDR3 DNA reads as TGTGCCAGCAGGACAGGAAGTTACAATGAGCAGTTCTTC. It specifies CASRTGSYNEQFF.

J is TRBJ2-7 and V is TRBV6-5; possible D gene TRBD2, 6 bases. The length of the CDR3 is 12 residues. The germline CDR1 and CDR2 sequences are MNHEY and SVGAGI. V shed 7 bases and J shed 2 bases, with 9 bases lying between them. CDR3 DNA: TGTGCCAGCACCGGGAGCACCTACGAGCAGTACTTC. This encodes CASTGSTYEQYF.

V usage is TRBV27 and J usage is TRBJ2-3; 8 positions match TRBD1. Trimming at V came to 3 bases and at J to 7 bases, leaving 9 bases not matched to a gene. The length of the CDR3 is 15 residues. The V gene's germline CDR1 is MNHEY and CDR2 SMNVEV (reference sequence). The CDR3 bases are TGTGCCAGCAGTTTGACAGGGGCCCTTGTGAATACGCAGTATTTT. Translated, it gives CASSLTGALVNTQYF.

This sequence joins TRBV5-4 and TRBJ2-7; 10 bases map to TRBD2. Trimming removed 4 bases from V and 3 bases from J; junction bases left unmatched: 4. The CDR3 spans 14 residues. Germline V gene lookup returns CDR1 SGHNT and CDR2 YYREEE (reference sequence). In nucleotides, the CDR3 is TGTGCCAGCAGCCCTAGCGGGAGTCACTACGAGCAGTACTTC. The encoded protein is CASSPSGSHYEQYF.

This clone was observed a handful of times. The genes are TRBV7-9 and TRBJ2-2, with 8 bases identical to TRBD1. V lost 5 bases to trimming and J lost 6 bases; unmatched junction nucleotides: 5. The CDR3 is made up of 14 amino acids. Germline CDR1 is SEHNR and CDR2 is FQNEAQ (reference sequence). The CDR3 loop reads CASSLGTGPGELFF. The CDR3 coding sequence is TGTGCCAGCAGCCTAGGGACAGGTCCCGGGGAGCTGTTTTTT.

The V call is TRBV28, the J call TRBJ1-3, with TRBD1 matching 7 bases. CDR1 and CDR2 from the germline V gene are MDHEN and SYDVKM. The CDR3 length is 15 residues. The V and J ends lost 4 bases and 8 bases, in that order; junction bases with no gene match: 11. The CDR3 loop is CASSSAGGARDTIYF. In nucleotides, the CDR3 is TGTGCCAGCAGTTCAGCAGGGGGTGCTCGAGACACCATATATTTT.

V and J are TRBV28 and TRBJ2-7, with 12 nucleotides matching TRBD2. The ends lost 3 bases at V and 3 bases at J; junction bases unmatched: 3. There are 15 residues in the CDR3. The germline V gene has CDR1 MDHEN and CDR2 SYDVKM. The CDR3 DNA reads TGTGCCAGCAGTTTCCAGACTAGCGGGAGCTACGAGCAGTACTTC. Amino acid sequence: CASSFQTSGSYEQYF.

This clone was counted many times. This chain uses TRBV5-1 with TRBJ1-1; a weak D match, TRBD1 (6 bases). CDR1 SGHRS and CDR2 YFSETQ come from the germline V gene. The CDR3 sequence is 15 residues long. V lost 2 bases to trimming and J lost 1 base, with 12 bases between them. The CDR3 spells CASSFITGTNTEAFF. In DNA form, the CDR3 reads TGCGCCAGCAGCTTCATTACAGGGACGAACACTGAAGCTTTCTTT.

The chain recombines TRBV18 with TRBJ2-7; TRBD1 matches at 7 bases. This CDR3 is built from 13 residues. Germline V gives CDR1 KGHSH, CDR2 LQKENI. V was pared by 4 bases and J by 3 bases, with 3 bases of the junction left unmatched. CDR3 region: CASSLGDSYEQYF. As DNA, the CDR3 is TGTGCCAGCTCACTCGGGGACAGCTACGAGCAGTACTTC. Full variable domain (rest looked up from reference TRBV18 and TRBJ2-7): NAGVMQNPRHLVRRRGQEARLRCSPMKGHSHVYWYRQLPEEGLKFMVYLQKENIIDESGMPKERFSAEFPKEGPSILRIQQVVRGDSAAYFCASSLGDSYEQYFGPGTRLTVT.

The chain is built from TRBV30 and TRBJ1-6; the D gene is possibly TRBD1 (5 bases). Germline V gene lookup returns CDR1 GTSNPN and CDR2 SVGIG (reference sequence). V lost 5 bases to trimming and J lost 3 bases, with 17 bases between them. The CDR3 spans 16 residues. CDR3 nucleotides: TGTGCCTGGGGTCAGCGACAGTCCTACTATAATTCACCCCTCCACTTT. Translated, it gives CAWGQRQSYYNSPLHF. The full variable domain, with the rest looked up from reference TRBV30 and TRBJ1-6, is SQTIHQWPATLVQPVGSPLSLECTVEGTSNPNLYWYRQAAGRGLQLLFYSVGIGQISSEVPQNLSASRPQDRQFILSSKKLLLSDSGFYLCAWGQRQSYYNSPLHFGNGTRLTVT.

The chain links TRBV5-1 to TRBJ2-1, with 10 bases fitting TRBD2. V shed 0 bases, J shed 6 bases, and the junction held 9 bases outside the gene matches. This CDR3 has 17 residues. Germline loops: CDR1 SGHRS, CDR2 YFSETQ. CDR3 nucleotides: TGCGCCAGCAGCTTGGGACTCCTAGCGGGAGCAGGCAATGAGCAGTTCTTC. Its translation: CASSLGLLAGAGNEQFF. Based on the CDR3 plus reference TRBV5-1 and TRBJ2-1, the full variable domain is KAGVTQTPRYLIKTRGQQVTLSCSPISGHRSVSWYQQTPGQGLQFLFEYFSETQRNKGNFPGRFSGRQFSNSRSEMNVSTLELGDSALYLCASSLGLLAGAGNEQFFGPGTRLTVL.